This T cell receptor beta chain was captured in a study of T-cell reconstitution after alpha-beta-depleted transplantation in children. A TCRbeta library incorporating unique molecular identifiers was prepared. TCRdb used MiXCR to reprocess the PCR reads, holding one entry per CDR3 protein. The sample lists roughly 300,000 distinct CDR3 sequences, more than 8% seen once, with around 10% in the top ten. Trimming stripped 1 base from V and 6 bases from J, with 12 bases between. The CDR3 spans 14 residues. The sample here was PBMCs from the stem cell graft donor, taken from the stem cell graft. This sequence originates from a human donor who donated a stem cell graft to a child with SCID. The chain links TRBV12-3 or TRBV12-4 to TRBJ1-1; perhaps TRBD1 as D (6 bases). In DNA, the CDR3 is TGTGCCAGCAGTTTAGGGGTGGGGGGCCCTGAAGCTTTCTTT. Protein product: CASSLGVGGPEAFF.